The T cell receptor (beta chain) described here comes from a study of T-cell reconstitution after alpha-beta-depleted transplantation in children. As for this clonotype: Its cognate antigen is unknown. One end of the junction is discordant with germline, which a read error may explain.

TCRbeta library construction was performed incorporating unique molecular identifiers. Each CDR3 protein is one row after TCRdb ran MiXCR on the PCR reads. The sample includes roughly 420,000 distinct CDR3 sequences, around 15% of them seen just once. Study-wide results and caveats: Newly produced T cells mostly provided counts and TCRbeta diversity after one year, as hyperexpanded clones declined. Several hundred expanded graft clones reportedly gave rise to the alpha-beta T cells present about two months after transplant.

This specimen was PBMCs, mostly from graft donor cells, taken 360 days after TCRalphabeta/CD19-depleted stem cell transplant. This TCR was recovered from a boy less than two years old who had a stem cell transplant for Wiskott-Aldrich syndrome, so the T cells may come from the graft donor.

This chain's CDR3 is CCARVGLAGYNEQFF. The CDR3 DNA reads as TGCTGTGCTAGAGTGGGACTAGCGGGATACAATGAGCAGTTCTTC. The chain recombines TRBV20-1 with TRBJ2-1; 13 bases are shared with TRBD2. The CDR3 totals 15 residues. CDR1 is DFQATT, CDR2 SNEGSKA, per germline (reference sequence).